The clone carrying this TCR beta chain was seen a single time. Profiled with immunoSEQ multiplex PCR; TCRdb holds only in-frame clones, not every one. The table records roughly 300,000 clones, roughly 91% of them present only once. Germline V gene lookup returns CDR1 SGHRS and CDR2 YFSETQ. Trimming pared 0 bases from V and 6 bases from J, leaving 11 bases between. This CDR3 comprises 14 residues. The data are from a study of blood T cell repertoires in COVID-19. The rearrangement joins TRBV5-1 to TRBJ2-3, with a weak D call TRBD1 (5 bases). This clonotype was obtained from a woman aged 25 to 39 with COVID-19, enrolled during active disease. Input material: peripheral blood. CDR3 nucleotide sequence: TGCGCCAGCAGCTTGGGGGGCCGGGCGGATACGCAGTATTTT. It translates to CASSLGGRADTQYF.